This TCR beta chain comes out of a study of control samples from healthy donors and cancer patients. With 6 bases removed from V and 0 bases from J, the gap between germline ends came to 17 bases. The CDR3 is 16 amino acids. Looked up from germline, CDR1 is MDHEN and CDR2 is SYDVKM. TCRdb's copy holds only in-frame clones and misses some; the assay was immunoSEQ multiplex PCR. This table holds about 120,000 clones, roughly 87% found once. This sequence originates from a man aged 18 to 30 in good health. This rearrangement joins TRBV28 to TRBJ1-1; D not resolved. The sequencing sample was made of blood. The CDR3 region is CASSPVNPGMNTEAFF. The CDR3 DNA reads TGTGCCAGCAGCCCTGTTAATCCAGGAATGAACACTGAAGCTTTCTTT.